The entry that follows covers one T cell receptor (beta chain) sequence. TCRdb's table, derived via immunoSEQ multiplex PCR, lists solely in-frame clones and lacks some. The sample holds fewer than 200,000 clones, roughly nine tenths seen once. The V end lost 0 bases, the J end lost 2 bases, and 13 bases lay between the germline ends. CDR3 size: 16 residues. The germline V gene encodes CDR1 SEHNR and CDR2 FQNEAQ (reference sequence). These data are taken from a study of T cell responses to AZD1222 COVID-19 vaccine. The specimen was peripheral blood, collected 28 days after the second AZD1222 dose. The genes are TRBV7-9 and TRBJ1-2, with TRBD1 as a possible D gene (6 bases). The TCR comes from an adult who received the AZD1222 COVID-19 vaccine. The CDR3, as DNA: TGTGCCAGCAGCTTAGCGGGCGCAGGGGCCAACTATGGCTACACCTTC. Translated, it gives CASSLAGAGANYGYTF.